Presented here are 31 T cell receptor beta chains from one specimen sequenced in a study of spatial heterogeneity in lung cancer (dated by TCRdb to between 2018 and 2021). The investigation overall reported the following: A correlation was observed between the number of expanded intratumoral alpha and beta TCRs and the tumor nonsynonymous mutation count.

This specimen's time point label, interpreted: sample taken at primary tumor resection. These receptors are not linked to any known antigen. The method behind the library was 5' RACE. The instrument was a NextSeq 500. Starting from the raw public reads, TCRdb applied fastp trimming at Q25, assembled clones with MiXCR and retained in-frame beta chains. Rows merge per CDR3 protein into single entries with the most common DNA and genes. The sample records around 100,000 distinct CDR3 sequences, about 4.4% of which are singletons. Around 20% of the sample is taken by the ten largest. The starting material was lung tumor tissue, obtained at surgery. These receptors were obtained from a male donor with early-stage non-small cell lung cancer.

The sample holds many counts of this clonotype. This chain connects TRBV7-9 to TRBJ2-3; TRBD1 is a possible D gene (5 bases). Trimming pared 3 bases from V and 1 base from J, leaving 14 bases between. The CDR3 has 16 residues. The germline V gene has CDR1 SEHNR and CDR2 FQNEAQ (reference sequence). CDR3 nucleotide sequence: TGTGCCAGCAGCTTGGGATCCAGGGTAGGCACAGATACGCAGTATTTT. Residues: CASSLGSRVGTDTQYF.

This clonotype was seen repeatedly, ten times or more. The CDR3 here is CASSLAARGDTQYF. The DNA for the CDR3 is TGTGCCAGCAGCTTGGCCGCCAGGGGAGATACGCAGTATTTT. The chain links TRBV5-5 to TRBJ2-3; weak D call: TRBD1 (6 bases). Germline CDR1 is SGHKS and CDR2 is YYEKEE (reference sequence). The ends were cut back, 0 bases at V and 5 bases at J, with 10 bases in the middle. This CDR3 spans 14 amino acids.

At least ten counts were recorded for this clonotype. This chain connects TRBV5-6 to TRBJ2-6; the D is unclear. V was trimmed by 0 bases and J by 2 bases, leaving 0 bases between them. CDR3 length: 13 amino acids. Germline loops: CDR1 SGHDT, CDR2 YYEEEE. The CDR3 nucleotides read TGTGCCAGCAGCTTGGCTGGGGCCAACGTCCTGACTTTC. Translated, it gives CASSLAGANVLTF.

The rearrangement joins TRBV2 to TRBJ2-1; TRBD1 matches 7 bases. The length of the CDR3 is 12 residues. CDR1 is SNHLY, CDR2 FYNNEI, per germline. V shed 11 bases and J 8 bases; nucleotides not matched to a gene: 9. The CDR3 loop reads CASLQGEHEQFF. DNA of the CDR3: TGTGCCTCCCTTCAGGGGGAACATGAGCAGTTCTTC.

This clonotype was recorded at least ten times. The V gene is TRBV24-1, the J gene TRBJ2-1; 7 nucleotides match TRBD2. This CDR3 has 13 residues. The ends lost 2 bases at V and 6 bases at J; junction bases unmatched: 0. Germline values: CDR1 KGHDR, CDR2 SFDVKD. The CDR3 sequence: CATSDWTSNEQFF. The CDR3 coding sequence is TGTGCCACCAGTGATTGGACTAGCAATGAGCAGTTCTTC.

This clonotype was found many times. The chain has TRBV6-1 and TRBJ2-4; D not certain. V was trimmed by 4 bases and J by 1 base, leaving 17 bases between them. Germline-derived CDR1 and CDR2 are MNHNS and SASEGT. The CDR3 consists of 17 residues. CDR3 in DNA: TGTGCCAGCAGTGCGCGATTAGAGAGTTGGGCCAAAAACATTCAGTACTTC. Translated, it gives CASSARLESWAKNIQYF.

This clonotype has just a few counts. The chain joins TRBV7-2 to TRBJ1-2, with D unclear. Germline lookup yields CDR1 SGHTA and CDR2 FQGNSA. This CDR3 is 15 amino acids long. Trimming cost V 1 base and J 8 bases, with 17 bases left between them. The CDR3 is CASSLGPSPEEGYTF. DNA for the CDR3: TGTGCCAGCAGCTTAGGACCCAGCCCGGAGGAAGGCTACACCTTC.

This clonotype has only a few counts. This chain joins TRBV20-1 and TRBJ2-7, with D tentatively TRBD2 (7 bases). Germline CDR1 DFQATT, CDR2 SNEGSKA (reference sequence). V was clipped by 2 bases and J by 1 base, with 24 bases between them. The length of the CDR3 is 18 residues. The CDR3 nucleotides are TGCAGTGCTAGACGGGCCTCGTGGTCGGGGGGCTGGTCCTACGAGCAGTACTTC. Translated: CSARRASWSGGWSYEQYF.

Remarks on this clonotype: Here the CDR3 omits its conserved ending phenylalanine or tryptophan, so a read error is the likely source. The CDR3 DNA reads TGTGCCATCGGACCGTTGGAGACCCAGTACTTA. Translating it yields CAIGPLETQYL. This sequence joins TRBV10-3 and TRBJ2-5; D remains unclear. Trimming left V 8 bases short and J 5 bases short, with 9 bases between. The CDR3 totals 11 residues. Germline CDR1 and CDR2: ENHRY and SYGVKD.

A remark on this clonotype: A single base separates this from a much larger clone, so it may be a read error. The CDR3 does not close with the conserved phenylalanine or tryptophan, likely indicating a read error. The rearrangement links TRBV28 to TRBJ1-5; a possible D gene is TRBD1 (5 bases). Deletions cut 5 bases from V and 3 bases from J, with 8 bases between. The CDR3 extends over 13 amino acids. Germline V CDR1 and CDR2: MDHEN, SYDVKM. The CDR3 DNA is TGTGCCAGCAGTCACGGGACCAATCAGCCCCAGCATTCT. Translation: CASSHGTNQPQHS.

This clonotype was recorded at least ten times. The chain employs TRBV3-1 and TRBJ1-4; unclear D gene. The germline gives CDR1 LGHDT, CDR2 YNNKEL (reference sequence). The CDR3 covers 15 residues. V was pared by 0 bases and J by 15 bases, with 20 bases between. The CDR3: CASSQEAFIGGRLFF. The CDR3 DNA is TGTGCCAGCAGCCAAGAAGCTTTTATCGGTGGGAGATTGTTTTTT.

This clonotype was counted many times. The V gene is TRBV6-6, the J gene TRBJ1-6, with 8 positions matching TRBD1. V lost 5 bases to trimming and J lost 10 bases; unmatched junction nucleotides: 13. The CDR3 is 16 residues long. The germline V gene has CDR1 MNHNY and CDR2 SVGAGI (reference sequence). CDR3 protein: CASSTQDRAGTSPLHF. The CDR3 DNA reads TGTGCCAGCAGTACTCAGGACAGGGCGGGGACCTCACCCCTCCACTTT.

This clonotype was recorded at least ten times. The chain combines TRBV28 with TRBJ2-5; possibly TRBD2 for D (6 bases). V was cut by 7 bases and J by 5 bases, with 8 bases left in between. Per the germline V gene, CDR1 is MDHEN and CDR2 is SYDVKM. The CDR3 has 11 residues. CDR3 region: CASMEGETQYF. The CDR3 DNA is TGTGCCAGCATGGAGGGGGAGACCCAGTACTTC.

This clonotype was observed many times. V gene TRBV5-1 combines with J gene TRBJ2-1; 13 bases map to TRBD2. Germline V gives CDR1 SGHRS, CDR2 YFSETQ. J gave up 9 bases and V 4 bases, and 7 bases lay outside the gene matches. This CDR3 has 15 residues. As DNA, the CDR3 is TGCGCCAGCAGCGCAAGGACTAGCGGGAGTAGTGAGCAGTTCTTC. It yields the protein CASSARTSGSSEQFF.

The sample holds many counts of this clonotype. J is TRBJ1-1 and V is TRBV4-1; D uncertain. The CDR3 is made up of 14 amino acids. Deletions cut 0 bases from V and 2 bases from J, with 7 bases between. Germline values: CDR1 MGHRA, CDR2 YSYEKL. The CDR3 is CASSQDYINTEAFF. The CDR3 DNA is TGCGCCAGCAGCCAAGATTACATTAACACTGAAGCTTTCTTT.

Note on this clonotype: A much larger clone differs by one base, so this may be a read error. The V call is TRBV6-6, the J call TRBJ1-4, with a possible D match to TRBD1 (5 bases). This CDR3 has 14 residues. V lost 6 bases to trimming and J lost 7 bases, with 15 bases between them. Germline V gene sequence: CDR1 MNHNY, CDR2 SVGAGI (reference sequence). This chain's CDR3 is CASSWGCVGEKLFF. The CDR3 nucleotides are TGTGCCAGCAGCTGGGGGTGCGTGGGTGAAAAACTGTTTTTT.

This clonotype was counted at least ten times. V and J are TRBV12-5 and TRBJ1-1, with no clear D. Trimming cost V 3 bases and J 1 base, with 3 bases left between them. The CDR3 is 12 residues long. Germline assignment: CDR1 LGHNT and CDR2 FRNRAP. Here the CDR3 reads CASGFENTEAFF. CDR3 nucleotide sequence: TGTGCTAGTGGTTTCGAGAACACTGAAGCTTTCTTT.

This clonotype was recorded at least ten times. CDR3 sequence (DNA): TGTGCCAGCAGTTTAAGACAGGGGAACACTGAAGCTTTCTTT. Its translation: CASSLRQGNTEAFF. The chain has TRBV28 and TRBJ1-1, with 7 bases lining up with TRBD1. V shed 2 bases and J 1 base; nucleotides not matched to a gene: 1. Germline V gives CDR1 MDHEN, CDR2 SYDVKM. This CDR3 comprises 14 residues.

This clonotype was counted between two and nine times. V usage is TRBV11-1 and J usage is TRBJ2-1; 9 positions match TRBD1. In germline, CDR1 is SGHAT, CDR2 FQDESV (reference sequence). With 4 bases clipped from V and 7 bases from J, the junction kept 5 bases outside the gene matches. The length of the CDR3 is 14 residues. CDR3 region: CASSSGQGRNEQFF. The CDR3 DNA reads TGTGCCAGCAGCTCGGGACAGGGACGGAATGAGCAGTTCTTC.

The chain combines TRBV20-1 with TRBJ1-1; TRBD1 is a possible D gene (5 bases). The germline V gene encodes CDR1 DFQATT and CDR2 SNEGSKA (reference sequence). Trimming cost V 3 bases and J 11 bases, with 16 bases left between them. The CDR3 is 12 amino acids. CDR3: CSASRQIQSAFF. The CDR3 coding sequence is TGCAGTGCTAGTCGACAGATCCAGTCGGCTTTCTTT.

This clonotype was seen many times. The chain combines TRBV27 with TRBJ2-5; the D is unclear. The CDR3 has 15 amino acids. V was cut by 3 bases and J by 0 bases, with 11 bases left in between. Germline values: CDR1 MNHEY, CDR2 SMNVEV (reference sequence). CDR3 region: CASSFRLTYQETQYF. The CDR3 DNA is TGTGCCAGCAGTTTTCGACTTACGTACCAAGAGACCCAGTACTTC.

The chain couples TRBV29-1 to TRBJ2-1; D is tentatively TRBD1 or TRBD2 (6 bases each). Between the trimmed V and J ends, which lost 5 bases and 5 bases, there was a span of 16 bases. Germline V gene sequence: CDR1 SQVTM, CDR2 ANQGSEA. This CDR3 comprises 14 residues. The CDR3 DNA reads TGCAGCGTTCGGTTGGGGGGCATAAACAATGAGCAGTTCTTC. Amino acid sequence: CSVRLGGINNEQFF.

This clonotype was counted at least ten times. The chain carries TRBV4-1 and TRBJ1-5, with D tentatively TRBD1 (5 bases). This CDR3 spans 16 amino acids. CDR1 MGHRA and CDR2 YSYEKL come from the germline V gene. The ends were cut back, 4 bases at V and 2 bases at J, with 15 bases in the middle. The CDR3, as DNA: TGCGCCAGCAGCCCCTCCCAGGGAATTGGCAATCAGCCCCAGCATTTT. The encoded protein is CASSPSQGIGNQPQHF.

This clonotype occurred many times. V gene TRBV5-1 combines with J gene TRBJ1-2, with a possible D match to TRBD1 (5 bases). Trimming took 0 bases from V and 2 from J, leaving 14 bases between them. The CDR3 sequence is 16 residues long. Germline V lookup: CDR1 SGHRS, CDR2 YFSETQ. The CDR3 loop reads CASSLAPGAANYGYTF. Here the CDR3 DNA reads TGCGCCAGCAGCTTGGCCCCCGGGGCAGCGAACTATGGCTACACCTTC.

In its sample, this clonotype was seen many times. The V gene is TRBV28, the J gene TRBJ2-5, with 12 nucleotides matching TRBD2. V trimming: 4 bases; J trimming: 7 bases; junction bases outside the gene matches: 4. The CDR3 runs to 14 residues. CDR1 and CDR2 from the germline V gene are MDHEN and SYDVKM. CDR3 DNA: TGTGCCAGCAGTTGGACTAGCGGGACTTGGACCCAGTACTTC. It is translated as CASSWTSGTWTQYF.

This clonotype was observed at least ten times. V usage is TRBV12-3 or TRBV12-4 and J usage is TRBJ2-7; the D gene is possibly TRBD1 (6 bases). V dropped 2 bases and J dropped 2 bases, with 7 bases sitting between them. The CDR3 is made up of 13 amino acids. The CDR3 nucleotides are TGTGCCAGCAGTTTATGGGACACCTACGAGCAGTACTTC. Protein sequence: CASSLWDTYEQYF.

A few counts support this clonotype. CDR3 in amino acids: CASSPRRVAQYF. In DNA form, the CDR3 reads TGTGCCAGCAGCCCTCGACGTGTGGCCCAGTACTTC. The chain recombines TRBV7-2 with TRBJ2-5; D is uncertain. This CDR3 contains 12 residues. V was pared by 5 bases and J by 9 bases, with 13 bases between. Germline V gene data show CDR1 as SGHTA and CDR2 as FQGNSA.

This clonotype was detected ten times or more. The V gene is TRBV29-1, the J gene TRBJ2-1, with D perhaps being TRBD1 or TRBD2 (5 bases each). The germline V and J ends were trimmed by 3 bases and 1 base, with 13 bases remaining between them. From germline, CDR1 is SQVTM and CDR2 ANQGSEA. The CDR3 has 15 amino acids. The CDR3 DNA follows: TGCAGCGTTGATGTGAGGGGTTTTTCCTACAATGAGCAGTTCTTC. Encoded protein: CSVDVRGFSYNEQFF.

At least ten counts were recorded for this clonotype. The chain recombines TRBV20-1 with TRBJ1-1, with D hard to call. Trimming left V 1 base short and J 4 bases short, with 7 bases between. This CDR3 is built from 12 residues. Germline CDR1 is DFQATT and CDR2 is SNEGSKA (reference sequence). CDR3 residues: CSARGPGTEAFF. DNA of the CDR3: TGCAGTGCTAGAGGTCCGGGCACTGAAGCTTTCTTT.

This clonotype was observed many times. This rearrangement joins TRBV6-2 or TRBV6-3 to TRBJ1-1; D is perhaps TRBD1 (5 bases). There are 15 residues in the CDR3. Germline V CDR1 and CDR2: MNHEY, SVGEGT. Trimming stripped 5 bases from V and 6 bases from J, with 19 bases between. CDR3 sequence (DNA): TGTGCCAGCAGTCCCTCTGCGCCCTGGGACTCTGAAGCTTTCTTT. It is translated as CASSPSAPWDSEAFF.

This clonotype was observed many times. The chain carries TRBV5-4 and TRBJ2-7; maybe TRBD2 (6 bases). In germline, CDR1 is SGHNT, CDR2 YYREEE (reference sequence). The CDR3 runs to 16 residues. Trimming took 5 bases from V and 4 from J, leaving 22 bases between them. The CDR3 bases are TGTGCCAGCAGTTTTAGCGGCGCGGCTCTTGGGTACGAGCAGTACTTC. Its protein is CASSFSGAALGYEQYF.